The rows below give T cell receptor beta chains drawn from one sample of a study of cytomegalovirus exposure and HLA in healthy donors. TCRdb keeps only in-frame clones here, not all; method: immunoSEQ multiplex PCR. The sample has tens of thousands of clones, about 82% seen once; the top ten hold around 6.7%. The sample was PBMCs. The receptors here all came from a man younger than 40 in good health and CMV-seronegative. Both conserved end residues are part of each CDR3. D genes are given only for firm matches. Part of the rows lack a size; the others show once, few, many or a class for expanded clones.

clone_size,d_call,cdr3_length,v_call,j_call,cdr3_aa,cdr3_nt
-,-,13,TRBV7-9,TRBJ2-7,CASSLAGGNEQYF,TGTGCCAGCAGCTTAGCCGGCGGGAACGAGCAGTACTTC
-,-,14,TRBV30,TRBJ1-2,CAWMEGWLDYGYTF,TGTGCCTGGATGGAGGGTTGGCTCGACTATGGCTACACCTTC
once,TRBD1,14,TRBV7-9,TRBJ1-1,CASSPGGSNTEAFF,TGTGCCAGCAGCCCAGGGGGCTCGAACACTGAAGCTTTCTTT
-,-,13,TRBV30,TRBJ2-1,CAWSLAPLSPQFF,TGTGCCTGGAGTTTGGCCCCTCTCTCCCCGCAGTTCTTC
-,TRBD2,15,TRBV6-4,TRBJ2-3,CASSRLASGTDTQYF,TGTGCCAGCAGTCGACTAGCGTCGGGCACAGATACGCAGTATTTT
few,-,13,TRBV6-1,TRBJ2-3,CATGGPGTDTQYF,TGTGCCACTGGGGGCCCCGGCACAGATACGCAGTATTTT
-,-,13,TRBV7-9,TRBJ1-1,CASSPWQNTEAFF,TGTGCCAGCAGCCCCTGGCAGAACACTGAAGCTTTCTTT
-,TRBD2,15,TRBV6-4,TRBJ2-1,CASSRTSGDYNEQFF,TGTGCCAGCAGTCGGACTAGCGGGGATTACAATGAGCAGTTCTTC
-,TRBD1,13,TRBV9,TRBJ1-2,CASRLQGSYGYTF,TGTGCCAGCAGGCTACAGGGGTCCTATGGCTACACCTTC
-,-,12,TRBV28,TRBJ2-2,CASAGQSGELFF,TGTGCCAGCGCAGGACAGTCCGGGGAGCTGTTTTTT
once,-,16,TRBV7-2,TRBJ2-2,CASSTRVFVNTGELFF,TGTGCCAGCAGCACCAGGGTATTTGTGAACACCGGGGAGCTGTTTTTT
-,-,12,TRBV6-1,TRBJ2-7,CASSEVGGRQYF,TGTGCCAGCAGTGAAGTTGGAGGGCGGCAGTACTTC
few,-,15,TRBV15,TRBJ1-1,CATSRGRGTVTEAFF,TGTGCCACCAGCAGAGGAAGGGGCACGGTTACTGAAGCTTTCTTT
-,TRBD1,14,TRBV5-8,TRBJ2-1,CASSPRTGGNEQFF,TGTGCCAGCAGCCCCCGGACAGGGGGGAATGAGCAGTTCTTC
-,TRBD1,16,TRBV4-1,TRBJ1-1,CASSQASFSGGTEAFF,TGCGCCAGCAGCCAAGCATCCTTTTCAGGGGGCACTGAAGCTTTCTTT
-,TRBD1,13,TRBV6-6,TRBJ1-5,CASSPTGDQPQHF,TGTGCCAGCAGTCCTACAGGGGATCAGCCCCAGCATTTT
-,-,16,TRBV28,TRBJ2-6,CASGRQTTSGANVLTF,TGTGCCAGCGGACGACAGACAACCTCTGGGGCCAACGTCCTGACTTTC
-,-,15,TRBV19,TRBJ1-2,CASSISRATNYGYTF,TGTGCCAGTAGTATCTCCAGGGCGACTAACTATGGCTACACCTTC
-,-,14,TRBV4-1,TRBJ1-1,CASSPRALNTEAFF,TGCGCCAGCAGCCCGCGGGCCCTGAACACTGAAGCTTTCTTT
-,-,12,TRBV19,TRBJ1-1,CASSIQGSEAFF,TGTGCCAGTAGTATACAGGGCTCTGAAGCTTTCTTT
-,-,14,TRBV10-1,TRBJ1-1,CASSKVRGSTEAFF,TGCGCCAGCAGTAAGGTGCGGGGTTCCACTGAAGCTTTCTTT
-,-,18,TRBV7-8,TRBJ1-5,CASSLAVPTGRGNQPQHF,TGTGCCAGCAGCTTAGCGGTCCCAACAGGGAGGGGCAATCAGCCCCAGCATTTT
-,-,13,TRBV7-6,TRBJ2-7,CASSRWDTYEQYF,TGTGCCAGCAGCCGCTGGGACACCTACGAGCAGTACTTC
few,TRBD1,13,TRBV29-1,TRBJ2-7,CSVARDSGYEQYF,TGCAGCGTCGCCCGGGACAGTGGTTACGAGCAGTACTTC
-,TRBD1,14,TRBV7-2,TRBJ2-5,CASSPYRGEETQYF,TGTGCCAGCAGCCCGTACAGGGGGGAGGAGACCCAGTACTTC
-,-,16,TRBV7-2,TRBJ1-1,CASSLDSTTRTTEAFF,TGTGCCAGCAGCTTAGACAGTACCACCCGAACCACTGAAGCTTTCTTT
-,-,11,TRBV6-6,TRBJ2-5,CASSYVDYTHF,TGTGCCAGCAGTTACGTCGATTACACCCACTTC
-,TRBD1,15,TRBV11-2,TRBJ1-2,CASSLRQGRGYGYTF,TGTGCCAGCAGCCTCAGACAGGGAAGAGGATATGGCTACACCTTC
-,-,15,TRBV5-1,TRBJ1-5,CASAPYAGGNQPQHF,TGCGCCAGCGCGCCTTATGCTGGAGGCAATCAGCCCCAGCATTTT
-,-,11,TRBV11-1,TRBJ2-5,CASSSSETQYF,TGTGCCAGCAGCTCCTCAGAGACCCAGTACTTC
-,-,15,TRBV6-5,TRBJ2-1,CASSVRTESYNEQFF,TGTGCCAGCAGTGTACGAACAGAGTCCTACAATGAGCAGTTCTTC
few,TRBD1,17,TRBV7-9,TRBJ2-6,CASSFGDSSSGANVLTF,TGTGCCAGCAGCTTTGGGGACAGCTCGTCGGGGGCCAACGTCCTGACTTTC
-,-,14,TRBV28,TRBJ1-4,CASSLQGIDGKLFF,TGTGCCAGCAGTTTACAGGGGATTGATGGGAAACTGTTTTTT
-,TRBD2,16,TRBV7-9,TRBJ2-5,CASSLAGLAGEETQYF,TGTGCCAGCAGCTTAGCCGGACTAGCGGGGGAAGAGACCCAGTACTTC
-,TRBD2,16,TRBV11-2,TRBJ2-1,CASSPNSGGGFNEQFF,TGTGCCAGCAGCCCGAATAGCGGGGGGGGCTTCAATGAGCAGTTCTTC
-,-,15,TRBV6-5,TRBJ2-7,CASRAVGGSSDEQYF,TGTGCCAGCAGGGCGGTAGGAGGGTCCAGCGACGAGCAGTACTTC
-,-,14,TRBV25-1,TRBJ2-7,CASSAPDSPYEQYF,TGTGCCAGCAGTGCCCCTGACAGTCCCTACGAGCAGTACTTC
-,TRBD1,14,TRBV27,TRBJ1-1,CASSYRDRGHEAFF,TGTGCCAGCAGCTATCGGGACAGGGGTCATGAAGCTTTCTTT